The clone carrying this TCR beta chain was seen just once. The antigen remains unidentified. Trimming took off 3 bases at V and 0 bases at J, with 9 bases between the two ends. CDR1 and CDR2 (germline): MNHEY, SMNVEV (reference sequence). The CDR3 runs to 16 residues. The libraries were made with immunoSEQ version 4 in survey mode. Assay: immunoSEQ multiplex PCR; the TCRdb copy retains only in-frame clones and omits some. The table lists tens of thousands of clones, roughly 70% of them singletons, with approximately 1.7% in the top ten. This entry belongs to a study of persistence of HIV-infected CD4 T cells. Study-level results: The rare CMV-responding cells with HIV-1 proviruses were not separately TCR-sequenced.

An overlapping HIV-1 Gag peptide pool stimulated these cells at about 1 ug/peptide/mL. Sorting of responding CD4+ T cells relied on upregulated CD40 ligand together with CD69. A roughly 20-hour stimulation of CD8-depleted PBMCs used anti-CD28/CD49d costimulation, CD40-blocking antibody and enfuvirtide. The genes are TRBV27 and TRBJ2-6; D perhaps matches TRBD2 (6 bases). Sequenced here: CD4+ T cells sorted from PBMCs after approximately 19-hour stimulation, sampled from a patient who received antiretroviral therapy. The receptor's source is an adult man with HIV who was CMV-seropositive. The CDR3 nucleotides are TGTGCCAGCAGTTTTGCGGGGCCCTCTGGGGCCAACGTCCTGACTTTC. The encoded protein is CASSFAGPSGANVLTF.